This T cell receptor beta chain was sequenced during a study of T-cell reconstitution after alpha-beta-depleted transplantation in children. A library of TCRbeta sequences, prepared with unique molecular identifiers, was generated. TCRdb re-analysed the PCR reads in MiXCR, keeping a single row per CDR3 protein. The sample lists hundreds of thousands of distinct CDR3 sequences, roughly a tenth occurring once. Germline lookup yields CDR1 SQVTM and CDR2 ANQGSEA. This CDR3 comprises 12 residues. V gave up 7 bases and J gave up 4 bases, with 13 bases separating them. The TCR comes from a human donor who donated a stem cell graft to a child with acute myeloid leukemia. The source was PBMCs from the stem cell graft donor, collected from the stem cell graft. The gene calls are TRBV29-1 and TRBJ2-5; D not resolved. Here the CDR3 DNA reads TGCAGCGCCTCCGTGGTGGGAGAGACCCAGTACTTC. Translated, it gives CSASVVGETQYF.